Listed here is a single T cell receptor (beta chain). What it binds is not known. The data are from a study of cytomegalovirus exposure and HLA in healthy donors. The donors were members of the approximately 120-subject validation cohort (separate from the approximately 650-subject first cohort). General observations from the study: A few chains tied to CMV proved CMV antigen-specific in vitro. Cytomegalovirus-associated status was assigned to about 150 TCR beta chains. For most TCR sequences rarity was the rule, although some public TCRs occurred in many donors.

This CDR3 has 16 amino acids. V lost 0 bases to trimming and J lost 2 bases, with 12 bases between them. Germline V gene data show CDR1 as LGHNA and CDR2 as YNFKEQ. The data were produced by immunoSEQ multiplex PCR, yet TCRdb's version contains in-frame clones alone and is incomplete. The repertoire holds fewer than 150,000 clones, more than 75% seen once, with around 5% in the top ten. The clonotype was recovered from a man aged 18 to 35 in good health and CMV-seronegative. Specimen: PBMCs. The chain recombines TRBV4-2 with TRBJ2-3; a possible D gene is TRBD1 (5 bases). This CDR3 reads CASSQEDSLNTDTQYF. The CDR3 region has the DNA TGTGCCAGCAGCCAAGAAGACAGCCTCAACACAGATACGCAGTATTTT.